One and the same sample provided the 8 T cell receptor beta chains below, sequenced in a study of early T cells in non-severe SARS-CoV-2 infection. TCRdb recomputed calls from the 5' RACE reads with MiXCR, one row per CDR3 protein. This sample carries tens of thousands of distinct CDR3 sequences, about 14% of them seen once, and the ten largest clones take 3%. The material sequenced was whole blood. These receptors came from an adult who was a healthcare worker with PCR-confirmed SARS-CoV-2 infection or an uninfected control (not recorded which).

This clonotype was detected ten times or more. The chain employs TRBV20-1 and TRBJ1-4; no clear D gene. V lost 4 bases, J lost 11 bases, and 20 bases lay in between. Germline CDR1 and CDR2: DFQATT and SNEGSKA (reference sequence). This CDR3 has 14 residues. CDR3 sequence reads: CSATRAADPPKLFF. CDR3 sequence (DNA): TGCAGTGCTACCCGAGCGGCGGATCCCCCGAAACTGTTTTTT.

This clonotype was picked up many times. The chain is built from TRBV4-3 and TRBJ1-6, with a tentative D call TRBD1 (6 bases). The CDR3 contains 18 residues. V lost 4 bases, J lost 0 bases, and 16 bases lay in between. Germline V gene sequence: CDR1 LGHNA, CDR2 YSLEER. DNA of the CDR3: TGCGCCAGCAGCCCATCCGGGACACCGAGCTCCTATAATTCACCCCTCCACTTT. Translating it yields CASSPSGTPSSYNSPLHF.

This clonotype appeared a few times. The rearrangement uses TRBV29-1 and TRBJ2-3; a possible D gene is TRBD1 (5 bases). CDR1 and CDR2 (germline): SQVTM, ANQGSEA. The germline V and J ends were trimmed by 6 bases and 1 base, with 11 bases remaining between them. The CDR3 runs to 13 residues. CDR3 protein: CSVQGVGTDTQYF. The CDR3 DNA reads TGCAGCGTGCAGGGTGTCGGCACAGATACGCAGTATTTT.

Ten or more counts support this clonotype. This chain joins TRBV29-1 and TRBJ1-4; 7 bases align to TRBD1. The CDR3 consists of 12 residues. Per germline, CDR1 SQVTM and CDR2 ANQGSEA. After removal of 4 bases from V and 7 bases from J, the junction contained 3 bases not matched to a gene. As DNA, the CDR3 is TGCAGCGTTGGACAGGGAGGTGAAAAACTGTTTTTT. As protein: CSVGQGGEKLFF. The whole variable domain, remainder taken from reference TRBV29-1 and TRBJ1-4, is SAVISQKPSRDICQRGTSLTIQCQVDSQVTMMFWYRQQPGQSLTLIATANQGSEATYESGFVIDKFPISRPNLTFSTLTVSNMSPEDSSIYLCSVGQGGEKLFFGSGTQLSVL.

There are many counts of this clonotype. The chain joins TRBV7-9 to TRBJ2-7; the D call may be TRBD1 or TRBD2 (5 bases each). This CDR3 is 15 amino acids long. Germline V gene lookup returns CDR1 SEHNR and CDR2 FQNEAQ (reference sequence). Deletions cut 3 bases from V and 1 base from J, with 13 bases between. The CDR3 is CASSFTGTKSYEQYF. Written as DNA, the CDR3 is TGTGCCAGCAGCTTCACCGGGACCAAATCCTACGAGCAGTACTTC.

The gene calls are TRBV9 and TRBJ2-1; D might be TRBD1 or TRBD2, each matching 6 bases. The CDR3 covers 15 residues. Germline V gene lookup returns CDR1 SGDLS and CDR2 YYNGEE. The V end was cut by 0 bases, the J end by 4 bases, with 11 bases between. CDR3 bases: TGTGCCAGCAGCGTAGCGTCGGGGGCATACAATGAGCAGTTCTTC. Protein: CASSVASGAYNEQFF.

This clonotype occurred a few times. The chain joins TRBV28 to TRBJ2-7; D remains unclear. Germline CDR1 MDHEN, CDR2 SYDVKM. Trimming cost V 7 bases and J 2 bases, with 12 bases left between them. The CDR3 consists of 13 residues. The CDR3 DNA sequence: TGTGCCAGCACTCGTACGAACACCTACGAGCAGTACTTC. It yields the protein CASTRTNTYEQYF.

In DNA, the CDR3 is TGCGCCAGCAGCCAAACAGGGGTGGAGGAAAAACTGTTTTTT. It encodes CASSQTGVEEKLFF. The chain is built from TRBV4-1 and TRBJ1-4; the match to TRBD1 covers 7 bases. CDR1 and CDR2 from the germline V gene are MGHRA and YSYEKL. V lost 2 bases, J lost 8 bases, and 5 bases stayed unmatched. The CDR3 has 14 residues.